Below, one T cell receptor beta chain is given with its context. The data belong to a study of shared clonotypes between healthy human individuals. Trimming removed 0 bases from V and 4 bases from J; junction bases left unmatched: 21. The germline CDR1 and CDR2 sequences are WSHSY and SAAADI. The CDR3 contains 22 residues. TCRdb keeps only in-frame clones here, not all; method: immunoSEQ multiplex PCR. The profile shows about 2.3 million clones, about nine tenths of them singletons. V usage is TRBV10-2 and J usage is TRBJ2-7; 13 bases match TRBD2. The sequence derives from a man aged 18 to 29 in good health. Some clones in this sample may be carry-over from other donors' samples. Sequencing was done on a sample of naive CD4+ T cells from PBMCs. Sample subset: CD45RA+ positively selected. CDR3 loop: CASSESPIITSGRVPTRYEQYF. CDR3 coding DNA: TGCGCCAGCAGTGAGTCCCCGATTATTACTAGCGGGAGGGTACCAACGCGTTACGAGCAGTACTTC.